Sequencing of this T cell receptor (beta chain) was carried out in a study of CD8+ T cells in alopecia areata. The CDR3 length is 20 residues. The V gene's germline CDR1 is LGHNA and CDR2 YNFKEQ. Germline trimming cut 3 bases from V and 0 bases from J; bases unmatched to any gene: 14. Treatment noted: oral pan-JAK inhibitor, 5-10 mg twice daily. Sequencing used cDNA as its template, made by extracting RNA and reverse transcribing it. Generated by immunoSEQ multiplex PCR, the TCRdb table keeps only in-frame clones and is missing some. The sample includes approximately 280,000 clones, 55% to 75% of them seen just once.

This sequence joins TRBV4-2 and TRBJ2-3; the match to TRBD2 covers 11 bases. The receptor comes from a human donor with alopecia areata. Sequencing was performed on CD4+ T cells sorted from blood, taken at week 24, from a patient treated with tofacitinib. CDR3 DNA: TGTGCCAGCAGCCACCCAAGGGGGGGACTAGCGGCATCTAGCACAGATACGCAGTATTTT. Translating it yields CASSHPRGGLAASSTDTQYF.